This T cell receptor (beta chain) appears in the sequencing data of a study of T cell responses to AZD1222 COVID-19 vaccine. In the study overall: Second doses at about 4 or about 12 weeks were pooled.

General study points: Following two doses of AZD1222, Spike-specific TCR breadth and depth rose. None of the repertoires were sampled until the peak T cell response had passed. The sample set comprised mostly white British donors with more females, and clonal diversity was possibly underestimated.

The CDR3 is 14 amino acids. V lost 4 bases, J lost 4 bases, and 14 bases lay in between. CDR1 and CDR2 from the germline V gene are SGHRS and YFSETQ. This clone appeared a single time. What it binds is not known. The table came from immunoSEQ multiplex PCR; TCRdb's copy has only in-frame clones and leaves some out. The sample includes 95,000 to 150,000 clones, 91% of them seen just once. The rearrangement links TRBV5-1 to TRBJ2-5; D is undetermined. The sequence was collected from an adult in good health. The sample in question was peripheral blood, obtained on day 0 of AZD1222 vaccination. This CDR3 is CASSPAHGRETQYF. For the CDR3, the DNA is TGCGCCAGCAGCCCCGCCCACGGGCGAGAGACCCAGTACTTC.